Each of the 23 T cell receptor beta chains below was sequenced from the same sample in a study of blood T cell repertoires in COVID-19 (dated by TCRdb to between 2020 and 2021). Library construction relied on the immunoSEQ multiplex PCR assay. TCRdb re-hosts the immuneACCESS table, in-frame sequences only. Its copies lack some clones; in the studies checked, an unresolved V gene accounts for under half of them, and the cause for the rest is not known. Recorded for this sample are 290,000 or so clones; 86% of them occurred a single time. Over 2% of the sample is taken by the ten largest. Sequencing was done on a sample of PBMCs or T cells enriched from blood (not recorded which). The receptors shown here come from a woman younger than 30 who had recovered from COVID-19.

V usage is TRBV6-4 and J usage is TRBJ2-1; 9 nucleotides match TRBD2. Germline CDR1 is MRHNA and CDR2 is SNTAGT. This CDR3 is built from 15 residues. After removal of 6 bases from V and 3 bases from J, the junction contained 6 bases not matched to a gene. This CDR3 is CASSETSGGYNEQFF. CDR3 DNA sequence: TGTGCCAGCAGCGAGACTAGCGGAGGCTACAATGAGCAGTTCTTC.

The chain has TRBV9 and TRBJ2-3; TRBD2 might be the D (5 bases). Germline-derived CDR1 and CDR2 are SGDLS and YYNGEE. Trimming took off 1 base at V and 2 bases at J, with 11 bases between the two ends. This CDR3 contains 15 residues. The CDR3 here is CASSVTRLPTDTQYF. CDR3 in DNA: TGTGCCAGCAGCGTAACACGACTACCCACAGATACGCAGTATTTT.

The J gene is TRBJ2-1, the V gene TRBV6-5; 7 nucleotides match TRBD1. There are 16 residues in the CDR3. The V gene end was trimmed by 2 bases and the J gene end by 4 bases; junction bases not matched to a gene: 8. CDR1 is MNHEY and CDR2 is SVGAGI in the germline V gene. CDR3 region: CASSYKGGLPYNEQFF. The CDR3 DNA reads TGTGCCAGCAGTTACAAAGGGGGCCTCCCATACAATGAGCAGTTCTTC.

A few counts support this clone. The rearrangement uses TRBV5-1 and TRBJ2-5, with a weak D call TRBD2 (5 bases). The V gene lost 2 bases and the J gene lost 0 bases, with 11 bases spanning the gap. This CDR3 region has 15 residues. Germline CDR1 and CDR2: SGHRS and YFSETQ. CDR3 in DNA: TGCGCCAGCAGCTTAGGACTGACTGACCAAGAGACCCAGTACTTC. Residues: CASSLGLTDQETQYF.

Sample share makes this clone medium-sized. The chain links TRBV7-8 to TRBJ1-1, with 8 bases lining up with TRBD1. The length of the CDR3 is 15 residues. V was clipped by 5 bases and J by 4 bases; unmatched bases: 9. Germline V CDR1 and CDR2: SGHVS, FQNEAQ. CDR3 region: CASSPTPGGFTEAFF. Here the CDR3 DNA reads TGTGCCAGCAGCCCTACCCCAGGGGGCTTCACTGAAGCTTTCTTT. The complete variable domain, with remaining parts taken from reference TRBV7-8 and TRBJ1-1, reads GAGVSQSPRYKVAKRGQDVALRCDPISGHVSLFWYQQALGQGPEFLTYFQNEAQLDKSGLPSDRFFAERPEGSVSTLKIQRTQQEDSAVYLCASSPTPGGFTEAFFGQGTRLTVV.

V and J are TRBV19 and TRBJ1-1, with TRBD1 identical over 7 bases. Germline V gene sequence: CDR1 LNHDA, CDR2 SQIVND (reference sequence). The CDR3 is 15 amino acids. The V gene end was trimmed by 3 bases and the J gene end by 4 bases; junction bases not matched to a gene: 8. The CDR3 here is CASSINTGVGTEAFF. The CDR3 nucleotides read TGTGCCAGTAGTATCAATACAGGGGTGGGCACTGAAGCTTTCTTT.

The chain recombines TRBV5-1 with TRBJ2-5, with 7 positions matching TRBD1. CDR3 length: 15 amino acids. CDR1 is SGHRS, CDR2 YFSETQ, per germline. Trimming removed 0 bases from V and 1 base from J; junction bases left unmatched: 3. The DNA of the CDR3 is TGCGCCAGCAGCTTGGGGGGACAGAGCCAAGAGACCCAGTACTTC. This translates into CASSLGGQSQETQYF. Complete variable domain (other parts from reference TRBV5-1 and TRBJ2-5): KAGVTQTPRYLIKTRGQQVTLSCSPISGHRSVSWYQQTPGQGLQFLFEYFSETQRNKGNFPGRFSGRQFSNSRSEMNVSTLELGDSALYLCASSLGGQSQETQYFGPGTRLLVL.

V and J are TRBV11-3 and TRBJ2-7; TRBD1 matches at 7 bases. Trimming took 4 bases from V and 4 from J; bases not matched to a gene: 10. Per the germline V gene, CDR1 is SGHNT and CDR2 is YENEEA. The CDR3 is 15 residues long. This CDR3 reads CASSSDSGGLYEQYF. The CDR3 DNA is TGTGCCAGCAGCTCCGACTCAGGGGGTCTGTACGAGCAGTACTTC.

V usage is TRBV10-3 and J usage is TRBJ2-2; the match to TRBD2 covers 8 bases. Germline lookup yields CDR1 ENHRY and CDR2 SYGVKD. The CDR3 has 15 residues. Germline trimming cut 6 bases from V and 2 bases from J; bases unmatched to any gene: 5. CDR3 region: CAISPSGSNTGELFF. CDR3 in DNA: TGTGCCATCAGCCCGAGCGGGAGTAACACCGGGGAGCTGTTTTTT.

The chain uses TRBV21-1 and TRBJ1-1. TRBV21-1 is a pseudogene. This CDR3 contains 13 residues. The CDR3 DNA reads TGTGCCAGCAGTTCTAGGATGAACACTGAAGCTTTCTTT. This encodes CASSSRMNTEAFF.

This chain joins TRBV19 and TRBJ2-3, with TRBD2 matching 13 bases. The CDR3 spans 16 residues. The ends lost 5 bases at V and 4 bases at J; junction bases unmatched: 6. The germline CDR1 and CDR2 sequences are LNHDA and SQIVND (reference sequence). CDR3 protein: CASSARGLAGSDTQYF. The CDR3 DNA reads TGTGCCAGTAGTGCCAGGGGACTAGCGGGGTCAGATACGCAGTATTTT.

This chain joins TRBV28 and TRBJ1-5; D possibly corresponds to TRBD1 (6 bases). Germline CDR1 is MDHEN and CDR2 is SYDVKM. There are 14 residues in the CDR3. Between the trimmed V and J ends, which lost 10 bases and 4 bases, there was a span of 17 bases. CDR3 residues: CAIASRGWNQPQHF. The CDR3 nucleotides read TGTGCCATCGCATCGAGGGGGTGGAATCAGCCCCAGCATTTT.

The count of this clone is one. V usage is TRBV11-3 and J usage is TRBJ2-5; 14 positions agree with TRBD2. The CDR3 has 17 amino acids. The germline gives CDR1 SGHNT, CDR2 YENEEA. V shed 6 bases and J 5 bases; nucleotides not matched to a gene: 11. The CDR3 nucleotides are TGTGCCAGCAGACTAGGGACTAGCGGGGGTTCCTGGGAGACCCAGTACTTC. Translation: CASRLGTSGGSWETQYF.

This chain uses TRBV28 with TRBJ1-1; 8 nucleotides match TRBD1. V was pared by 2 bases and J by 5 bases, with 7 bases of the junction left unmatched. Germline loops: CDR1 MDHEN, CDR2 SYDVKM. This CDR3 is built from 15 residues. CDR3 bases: TGTGCCAGCAGTTTACCCACAGGGGGTAGTACTGAAGCTTTCTTT. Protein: CASSLPTGGSTEAFF.

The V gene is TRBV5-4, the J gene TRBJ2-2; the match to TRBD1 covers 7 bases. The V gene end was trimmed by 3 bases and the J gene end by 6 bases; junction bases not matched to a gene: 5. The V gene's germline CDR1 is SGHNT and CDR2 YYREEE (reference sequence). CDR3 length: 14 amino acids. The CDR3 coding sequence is TGTGCCAGCAGCTGGACAGGCACCGCCGGGGAGCTGTTTTTT. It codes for CASSWTGTAGELFF. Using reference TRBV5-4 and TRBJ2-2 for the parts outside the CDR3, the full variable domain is ETGVTQSPTHLIKTRGQQVTLRCSSQSGHNTVSWYQQALGQGPQFIFQYYREEENGRGNFPPRFSGLQFPNYSSELNVNALELDDSALYLCASSWTGTAGELFFGEGSRLTVL.

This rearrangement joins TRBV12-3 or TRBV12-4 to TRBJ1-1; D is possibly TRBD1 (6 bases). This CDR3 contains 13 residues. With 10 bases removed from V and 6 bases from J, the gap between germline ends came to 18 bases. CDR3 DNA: TGTGCCAACAGGTTCACAGGGAGGGCTGAAGCTTTCTTT. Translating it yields CANRFTGRAEAFF.

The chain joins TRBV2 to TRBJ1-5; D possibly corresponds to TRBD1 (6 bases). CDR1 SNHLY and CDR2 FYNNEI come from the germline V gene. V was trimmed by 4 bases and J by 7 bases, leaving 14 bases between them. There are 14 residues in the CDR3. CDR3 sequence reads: CASSGGGGRQPQHF. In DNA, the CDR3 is TGTGCCAGCAGTGGAGGGGGGGGGCGGCAGCCCCAGCATTTT.

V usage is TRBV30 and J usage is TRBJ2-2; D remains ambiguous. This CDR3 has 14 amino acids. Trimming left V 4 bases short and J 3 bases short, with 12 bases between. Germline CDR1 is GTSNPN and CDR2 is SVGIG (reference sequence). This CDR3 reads CAWTGQRDTGELFF. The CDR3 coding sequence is TGTGCCTGGACGGGTCAGCGCGACACCGGGGAGCTGTTTTTT.

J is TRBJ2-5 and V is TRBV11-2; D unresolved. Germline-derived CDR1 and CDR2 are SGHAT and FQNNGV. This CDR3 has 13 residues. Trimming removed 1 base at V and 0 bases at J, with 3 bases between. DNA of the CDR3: TGTGCCAGCAGCTTAGCTTACCAAGAGACCCAGTACTTC. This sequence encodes CASSLAYQETQYF. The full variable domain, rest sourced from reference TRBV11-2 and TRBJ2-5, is EAGVAQSPRYKIIEKRQSVAFWCNPISGHATLYWYQQILGQGPKLLIQFQNNGVVDDSQLPKDRFSAERLKGVDSTLKIQPAKLEDSAVYLCASSLAYQETQYFGPGTRLLVL.

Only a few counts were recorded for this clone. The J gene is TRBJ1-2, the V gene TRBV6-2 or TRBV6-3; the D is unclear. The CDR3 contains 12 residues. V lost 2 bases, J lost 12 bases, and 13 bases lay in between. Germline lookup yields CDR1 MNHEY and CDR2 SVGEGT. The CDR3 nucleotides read TGTGCCAGCAGTTACGACCGCGGCTTCCACACCTTC. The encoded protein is CASSYDRGFHTF.

Here the CDR3 DNA reads TGTGCCAGCAGCTTAGACGCAGGGAACTATGGCTACACCTTC. Protein sequence: CASSLDAGNYGYTF. The chain has TRBV7-9 and TRBJ1-2, with D perhaps TRBD1 (5 bases). The CDR3 totals 14 residues. Between the trimmed V and J ends, which lost 1 base and 2 bases, there was a span of 8 bases. CDR1 and CDR2 from the germline V gene are SEHNR and FQNEAQ (reference sequence).

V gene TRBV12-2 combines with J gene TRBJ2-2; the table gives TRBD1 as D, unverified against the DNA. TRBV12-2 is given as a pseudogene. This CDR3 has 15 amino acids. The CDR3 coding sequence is TGTGCAAGTCGCGGGCGGACACGAGACACCGGGGAGCTGTTTTTT. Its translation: CASRGRTRDTGELFF.

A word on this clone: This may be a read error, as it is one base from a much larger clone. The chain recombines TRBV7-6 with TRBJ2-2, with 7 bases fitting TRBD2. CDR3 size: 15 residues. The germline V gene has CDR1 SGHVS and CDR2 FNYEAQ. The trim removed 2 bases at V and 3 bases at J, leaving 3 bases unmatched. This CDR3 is CASSLSGGDTGELFF. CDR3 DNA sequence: TGTGCCAGCAGCTTATCGGGGGGAGACACCGGGGAGCTGTTTTTT.